Listed below are T cell receptor beta chains from one sample, sequenced in a study of T cell responses to AZD1222 COVID-19 vaccine. The method was immunoSEQ multiplex PCR; TCRdb's version includes in-frame clones alone and lacks a portion of them. The sample consists of more than 110,000 clones, 85% to 90% of them appearing once. Sequencing was performed on peripheral blood, taken 28 days after the second AZD1222 dose. These receptors all come from an adult who received the AZD1222 COVID-19 vaccine. Both conserved end residues are part of each CDR3. The order of the fields is J gene, V gene, D gene, clone size, CDR3 protein, CDR3 DNA. A D gene is named only where the DNA matches it firmly. For some rows the clone size is stated as once, few or many, or as a class when expanded; others skip it.

TRBJ2-2,TRBV30,NA,NA,CAWSYRSAGELFF,TGTGCCTGGAGCTACCGGTCCGCCGGGGAGCTGTTTTTT
TRBJ2-7,TRBV19,NA,NA,CASSIGGGPYEQYF,TGTGCCAGTAGTATAGGTGGCGGACCCTACGAGCAGTACTTC
TRBJ2-2,TRBV19,NA,NA,CASTMPGDTGELFF,TGTGCCAGTACCATGCCAGGGGACACCGGGGAGCTGTTTTTT
TRBJ2-5,TRBV5-5,NA,NA,CASSFGGAETQYF,TGTGCCAGCAGCTTCGGAGGGGCAGAGACCCAGTACTTC
TRBJ2-1,TRBV5-4,TRBD2,NA,CASRGTSGSSGEQFF,TGTGCCAGCAGGGGGACTAGCGGTAGTTCAGGGGAGCAGTTCTTC
TRBJ1-2,TRBV4-2,NA,NA,CASSQAWGSFFGYTF,TGTGCCAGCAGCCAAGCATGGGGGTCCTTCTTTGGCTACACCTTC
TRBJ1-1,TRBV7-9,TRBD1,NA,CASSSRQGMNTEAFF,TGTGCCAGCAGCTCCCGACAGGGGATGAACACTGAAGCTTTCTTT
TRBJ2-2,TRBV24-1,NA,NA,CATSGGVDTGELFF,TGTGCCACCAGTGGAGGGGTGGACACCGGGGAGCTGTTTTTT
TRBJ2-7,TRBV11-2,NA,NA,CASSLQGYEQYF,TGTGCCAGCAGCTTACAGGGGTACGAGCAGTACTTC
TRBJ1-5,TRBV5-1,NA,once,CASSRTGASSNQPQHF,TGCGCCAGCAGCAGAACGGGGGCAAGTAGCAATCAGCCCCAGCATTTT
TRBJ1-2,TRBV6-1,NA,NA,CASSEFPRPDYGYTF,TGTGCCAGCAGTGAGTTCCCCAGGCCGGACTATGGCTACACCTTC
TRBJ2-2,TRBV5-4,TRBD2,NA,CASGGGLANTGELFF,TGTGCCAGCGGGGGGGGTTTGGCGAACACCGGGGAGCTGTTTTTT
TRBJ2-1,TRBV6-5,TRBD1,NA,CASRKGQDNVNEQFF,TGTGCCAGCAGGAAGGGACAGGATAATGTAAATGAGCAGTTCTTC
TRBJ2-7,TRBV7-9,NA,NA,CASSLGGPYEQYF,TGTGCCAGCAGCTTAGGGGGCCCCTACGAGCAGTACTTC
TRBJ1-4,TRBV5-1,TRBD1,NA,CASSYRGLNEKLFF,TGCGCCAGCAGCTACAGGGGGCTCAATGAAAAACTGTTTTTT
TRBJ2-7,TRBV27,NA,NA,CASRLIAGQQNEQYF,TGTGCCAGCAGGTTAATCGCGGGACAGCAGAACGAGCAGTACTTC
TRBJ1-2,TRBV19,NA,few,CASSTQTQGGYTF,TGTGCCAGTAGTACTCAGACGCAGGGAGGCTACACCTTC
TRBJ1-6,TRBV28,NA,once,CASGTGIGYSPLHF,TGTGCCAGCGGAACAGGGATTGGGTATTCACCCCTCCACTTT
TRBJ1-1,TRBV10-3,NA,NA,CAIVNGNTEAFF,TGTGCCATCGTGAATGGAAACACTGAAGCTTTCTTT
TRBJ1-2,TRBV6-5,NA,NA,CASRPHDRIYGYTF,TGTGCCAGCAGACCCCATGACAGGATCTATGGCTACACCTTC
TRBJ2-7,TRBV14,NA,NA,CASGAGASNEQYF,TGTGCCAGCGGAGCAGGGGCCTCGAACGAGCAGTACTTC
TRBJ1-4,TRBV19,NA,NA,CASRRGDEKLFF,TGTGCCAGCCGAAGAGGGGATGAAAAACTGTTTTTT
TRBJ2-5,TRBV29-1,NA,NA,CSVDETQYF,TGCAGCGTTGATGAGACCCAGTACTTC
TRBJ1-2,TRBV3-1/TRBV3-2,NA,NA,CASSPRGGGYTF,TGTGCCAGCAGCCCCAGAGGAGGTGGCTACACCTTC
TRBJ1-6,TRBV7-3,TRBD1,NA,CASSLGQTINSPLHF,TGTGCCAGCAGCTTGGGACAGACGATTAATTCACCCCTCCACTTT
TRBJ1-1,TRBV11-2,NA,NA,CASRDGLLAEAFF,TGTGCCAGCAGGGACGGCTTGTTGGCTGAAGCTTTCTTT
TRBJ2-2,TRBV5-1,NA,NA,CASSATGNTGELFF,TGCGCCAGCTCCGCCACAGGAAACACCGGGGAGCTGTTTTTT
TRBJ1-5,TRBV18,NA,NA,CASSPQDSNQPQHF,TGTGCCAGCTCACCACAGGATTCCAATCAGCCCCAGCATTTT
TRBJ2-5,TRBV29-1,NA,NA,CSVRSGQETQYF,TGCAGCGTCCGGAGCGGGCAAGAGACCCAGTACTTC
TRBJ2-4,TRBV18,TRBD2,NA,CASSPPSLAGGLAKNIQYF,TGTGCCAGCTCACCACCATCGCTAGCGGGAGGGTTAGCCAAAAACATTCAGTACTTC
TRBJ1-4,TRBV4-2,NA,NA,CASSQGSRVGEKLFF,TGTGCCAGCAGCCAAGGGTCGAGGGTTGGTGAAAAACTGTTTTTT
TRBJ1-3,TRBV28,NA,NA,CASILDSGNTIYF,TGTGCCAGCATCCTAGACTCTGGAAACACCATATATTTT